This passage covers 32 T cell receptor beta chains from one sample sequenced in a study of CD8 T cells in ankylosing spondylitis (dated by TCRdb to 2016 to 2017). No cognate antigen is known for these TCRs. Paper-wide results and their limitations: Blood from ankylosing spondylitis patients appeared to be characterized by a TCR beta motif made up of several highly homologous amino acid variants.

The library came from 5' RACE. The sequencer was an Illumina HiSeq 2500. In TCRdb, the public reads were trimmed at Q25 with fastp and aligned with MiXCR, with productive beta chains retained. Entries are consolidated by CDR3 protein sequence, retaining the most common genes and DNA. This sample has 500,000 to 650,000 distinct CDR3 sequences in its table, and approximately 5.3% of those were observed once. The ten largest clones capture 3% to 4% of the sample. The specimen was blood, either unsorted or a sorted T cell fraction (not recorded which). These receptors were obtained from a male donor with ankylosing spondylitis.

The sample holds many counts of this clonotype. The chain recombines TRBV5-5 with TRBJ2-7; TRBD2 might be the D (7 bases). The V end was cut by 2 bases, the J end by 1 base, with 13 bases between. The CDR3 loop spans 15 amino acids. Germline V gene data show CDR1 as SGHKS and CDR2 as YYEKEE (reference sequence). The CDR3 nucleotides are TGTGCCAGCAGCTTAACTGCGGGGGCATCCTACGAGCAGTACTTC. Translating gives CASSLTAGASYEQYF.

In this sample, this clonotype turned up many times. J is TRBJ2-2 and V is TRBV5-4; TRBD2 agrees at 7 bases. The CDR3 loop spans 14 amino acids. The V segment lost 1 base and the J segment 6 bases; nucleotides outside the gene matches: 3. CDR1 and CDR2 (germline): SGHNT, YYREEE (reference sequence). The CDR3 coding sequence is TGTGCCAGCAGCTTGCAACTAGCGTCCGGGGAGCTGTTTTTT. Translation: CASSLQLASGELFF.

Many counts were recorded for this clonotype. The J gene is TRBJ1-4, the V gene TRBV20-1; tentative D call: TRBD1 (5 bases). This CDR3 comprises 13 residues. Germline loops: CDR1 DFQATT, CDR2 SNEGSKA (reference sequence). The germline V and J ends were trimmed by 5 bases and 7 bases, with 14 bases remaining between them. CDR3 sequence (DNA): TGCAGTGCTCGGGACGGACGATTTGAAAAACTGTTTTTT. This sequence encodes CSARDGRFEKLFF.

This clonotype has ten or more counts. The V and J genes are TRBV4-3 and TRBJ2-3; TRBD2 aligns across 9 bases. The germline V gene encodes CDR1 LGHNA and CDR2 YSLEER. The V and J ends lost 4 bases and 5 bases, in that order; junction bases with no gene match: 10. The CDR3 contains 16 residues. The CDR3 DNA reads as TGCGCCAGCAGCCTAAGAGGCCTAGCGGGATTAGATACGCAGTATTTT. Its translation is CASSLRGLAGLDTQYF.

This clonotype was counted many times. The rearrangement joins TRBV6-1 to TRBJ2-1, with D possibly being TRBD1 (6 bases). The germline V and J ends were trimmed by 9 bases and 8 bases, with 20 bases remaining between them. The CDR3 contains 14 residues. Per germline, CDR1 MNHNS and CDR2 SASEGT. For the CDR3, the DNA is TGTGCCAGTAAAACGGGGCAGGGGTGGGATGAGCAGTTCTTC. Translated, it gives CASKTGQGWDEQFF.

This clonotype was recorded at least ten times. The chain links TRBV7-2 to TRBJ2-3; weak D call: TRBD1 (5 bases). The V gene lost 1 base and the J gene lost 2 bases, with 10 bases spanning the gap. The CDR3 length is 15 residues. Germline CDR1 reads SGHTA; CDR2 reads FQGNSA. CDR3 bases: TGTGCCAGCAGCTTAGTACCAGGGAACACAGATACGCAGTATTTT. Residues: CASSLVPGNTDTQYF. Based on the CDR3 plus reference TRBV7-2 and TRBJ2-3, the full variable domain is GAGVSQSPSNKVTEKGKDVELRCDPISGHTALYWYRQSLGQGLEFLIYFQGNSAPDKSGLPSDRFSAERTGGSVSTLTIQRTQQEDSAVYLCASSLVPGNTDTQYFGPGTRLTVL.

This clonotype was counted at least ten times. The V gene is TRBV12-3 or TRBV12-4, the J gene TRBJ2-5; TRBD1 agrees at 7 bases. The V and J ends lost 4 bases and 7 bases, in that order; junction bases with no gene match: 6. CDR3 length: 13 residues. The CDR3 DNA sequence: TGTGCCAGCAGTTCCCCAGCAGGGGGGACCCAGTACTTC. It codes for CASSSPAGGTQYF.

The sample holds many counts of this clonotype. The chain is built from TRBV5-1 and TRBJ2-7; 7 bases agree with TRBD1. Trimming took 3 bases from V and 3 from J; bases not matched to a gene: 6. The CDR3 is 14 residues long. The V gene's germline CDR1 is SGHRS and CDR2 YFSETQ. In DNA, the CDR3 is TGCGCCAGCAGCTCCGACAGGGTACGCTACGAGCAGTACTTC. Residues: CASSSDRVRYEQYF.

This chain connects TRBV6-2 or TRBV6-3 to TRBJ2-1; maybe TRBD1 (6 bases). The V gene lost 10 bases and the J gene lost 2 bases, with 24 bases spanning the gap. This CDR3 spans 17 amino acids. Germline-derived CDR1 and CDR2 are MNHEY and SVGEGT. This CDR3 is CATVPRAKGVTYNEQFF. The CDR3 nucleotides read TGTGCCACCGTCCCCCGGGCAAAGGGGGTCACCTACAATGAGCAGTTCTTC.

This clonotype was observed a handful of times. This rearrangement joins TRBV20-1 to TRBJ2-5; D gene ambiguous. The germline V and J ends were trimmed by 2 bases and 7 bases, with 29 bases remaining between them. Germline V gives CDR1 DFQATT, CDR2 SNEGSKA (reference sequence). CDR3 length: 18 residues. The CDR3 here is CSARSLPYRHSNLGTQYF. In DNA, the CDR3 is TGCAGTGCTAGATCGCTCCCTTATAGGCACAGTAACTTGGGGACCCAGTACTTC.

This clonotype was detected ten times or more. The chain links TRBV20-1 to TRBJ2-3; perhaps D is TRBD1 or TRBD2 (5 bases each). There are 13 residues in the CDR3. The V gene lost 5 bases and the J gene lost 1 base, with 10 bases spanning the gap. Germline CDR1 and CDR2: DFQATT and SNEGSKA (reference sequence). Here the CDR3 reads CSAPGLRTDTQYF. The CDR3 coding sequence is TGCAGTGCTCCGGGGCTCCGCACAGATACGCAGTATTTT.

This clonotype appeared many times. The J gene is TRBJ1-1, the V gene TRBV12-3 or TRBV12-4, with D possibly being TRBD1 (6 bases). V was cut by 5 bases and J by 0 bases, with 10 bases left in between. The CDR3 consists of 14 residues. This chain's CDR3 is CASSGGQMNTEAFF. The CDR3 region has the DNA TGTGCCAGCAGTGGGGGGCAAATGAACACTGAAGCTTTCTTT.

This clonotype was found many times. The chain joins TRBV20-1 to TRBJ1-2; the match to TRBD1 covers 8 bases. J lost 5 bases, V lost 6 bases, and 8 bases had no gene match. Germline V gene lookup returns CDR1 DFQATT and CDR2 SNEGSKA (reference sequence). This CDR3 is 13 amino acids long. The CDR3 bases are TGCAGTGCGGACGGACAGGGCGGTTATGGCTACACCTTC. Protein product: CSADGQGGYGYTF.

The chain is built from TRBV5-1 and TRBJ2-7; D perhaps matches TRBD1 (6 bases). Trimming stripped 0 bases from V and 5 bases from J, with 21 bases between. The CDR3 consists of 17 residues. CDR1 SGHRS and CDR2 YFSETQ come from the germline V gene. Written as DNA, the CDR3 is TGCGCCAGCAGCTTGGAGGCCCCCACGGGCAGGGGCAACGAGCAGTACTTC. Protein sequence: CASSLEAPTGRGNEQYF. Full variable domain (rest looked up from reference TRBV5-1 and TRBJ2-7): KAGVTQTPRYLIKTRGQQVTLSCSPISGHRSVSWYQQTPGQGLQFLFEYFSETQRNKGNFPGRFSGRQFSNSRSEMNVSTLELGDSALYLCASSLEAPTGRGNEQYFGPGTRLTVT.

This clonotype was observed many times. CDR3 in amino acids: CASSLTRQTDEQYF. As DNA, the CDR3 is TGTGCCAGCAGCCTAACAAGACAGACCGACGAGCAGTACTTC. The V call is TRBV11-2, the J call TRBJ2-7; D is perhaps TRBD1 (5 bases). The germline gives CDR1 SGHAT, CDR2 FQNNGV. This CDR3 is 14 amino acids long. V lost 5 bases, J lost 5 bases, and 16 bases lay in between.

This clonotype was seen many times. The chain recombines TRBV7-9 with TRBJ2-3; D perhaps matches TRBD2 (6 bases). Germline V gene data show CDR1 as SEHNR and CDR2 as FQNEAQ (reference sequence). The ends were cut back, 3 bases at V and 6 bases at J, with 13 bases in the middle. The length of the CDR3 is 14 residues. CDR3 sequence (DNA): TGTGCCAGCAGCTTCGGGGGAAGGATGGATACGCAGTATTTT. It codes for CASSFGGRMDTQYF. The complete variable domain, with remaining parts taken from reference TRBV7-9 and TRBJ2-3, reads DTGVSQNPRHKITKRGQNVTFRCDPISEHNRLYWYRQTLGQGPEFLTYFQNEAQLEKSRLLSDRFSAERPKGSFSTLEIQRTEQGDSAMYLCASSFGGRMDTQYFGPGTRLTVL.

This clonotype occurred many times. The chain uses TRBV29-1 and TRBJ2-1, with D possibly being TRBD2 (5 bases). The CDR3 covers 14 residues. The V end was cut by 4 bases, the J end by 8 bases, with 18 bases between. The germline V gene has CDR1 SQVTM and CDR2 ANQGSEA. CDR3: CSVASSLEEDEQFF. In DNA, the CDR3 is TGCAGCGTTGCTTCCAGCTTAGAGGAGGATGAGCAGTTCTTC.

This clonotype has ten or more counts. This chain uses TRBV4-3 with TRBJ2-3; no clear D. CDR3 length: 13 amino acids. Germline V lookup: CDR1 LGHNA, CDR2 YSLEER. Trimming left V 2 bases short and J 2 bases short, with 5 bases between. This CDR3 reads CASSQRYTDTQYF. The DNA for the CDR3 is TGCGCCAGCAGCCAAAGGTACACAGATACGCAGTATTTT.

This clonotype was counted ten times or more. This chain uses TRBV11-2 with TRBJ2-4, with D hard to call. Germline CDR1 is SGHAT and CDR2 is FQNNGV. Between the trimmed V and J ends, which lost 5 bases and 7 bases, there was a span of 9 bases. This CDR3 spans 12 amino acids. CDR3 protein: CASSQTLNIQYF. CDR3 in DNA: TGTGCCAGCAGCCAAACGTTGAACATTCAGTACTTC.

The sample holds many counts of this clonotype. The J gene is TRBJ2-2, the V gene TRBV7-6, with D maybe TRBD1 (6 bases). V was trimmed by 4 bases and J by 6 bases, leaving 12 bases between them. The CDR3 contains 14 residues. Germline CDR1 reads SGHVS; CDR2 reads FNYEAQ. CDR3 in DNA: TGTGCCAGCAGCTATGGACAGCTCTCCGGGGAGCTGTTTTTT. Its protein is CASSYGQLSGELFF.

Regarding this clonotype: A much bigger clone sits one base away, suggesting this may be a read error. The chain's CDR3 is CASNQVLGSSYEQYF. In nucleotides, the CDR3 is TGCGCCAGCAACCAAGTCCTGGGAAGCTCCTACGAGCAGTACTTC. The gene calls are TRBV4-3 and TRBJ2-7; D is undetermined. The CDR3 is 15 amino acids. Germline CDR1 and CDR2: LGHNA and YSLEER.

This clonotype occurred a few times. The V gene is TRBV20-1, the J gene TRBJ1-2, with 7 nucleotides matching TRBD1. The germline CDR1 and CDR2 sequences are DFQATT and SNEGSKA (reference sequence). V lost 8 bases to trimming and J lost 7 bases; unmatched junction nucleotides: 19. The CDR3 is 15 amino acids. In nucleotides, the CDR3 is TGCAGTCCCGAGGGCGAGACAGGGAAGACTGGTGGCTACACCTTC. Translation gives CSPEGETGKTGGYTF.

This clonotype was detected many times. The chain joins TRBV20-1 to TRBJ1-2, with D maybe TRBD1 (5 bases). Germline V gene sequence: CDR1 DFQATT, CDR2 SNEGSKA (reference sequence). This CDR3 has 14 amino acids. V was pared by 2 bases and J by 6 bases, with 16 bases between. The CDR3 nucleotides are TGCAGTGCTAGATCCCCAGGGCCTCTCGATGGCTACACCTTC. Amino acids: CSARSPGPLDGYTF.

The chain recombines TRBV30 with TRBJ2-7; 8 positions agree with TRBD2. The germline V gene encodes CDR1 GTSNPN and CDR2 SVGIG (reference sequence). There are 13 residues in the CDR3. After removal of 3 bases from V and 0 bases from J, the junction contained 1 base not matched to a gene. The CDR3 nucleotides are TGTGCCTGGAGACTAGCGGTCTCCTACGAGCAGTACTTC. This translates into CAWRLAVSYEQYF.

This clonotype showed up many times. The chain recombines TRBV7-9 with TRBJ1-1, with D unclear. The germline V and J ends were trimmed by 5 bases and 1 base, with 11 bases remaining between them. The CDR3 spans 14 residues. Germline CDR1 is SEHNR and CDR2 is FQNEAQ (reference sequence). This CDR3 reads CASSPRRANTEAFF. CDR3 bases: TGTGCCAGCAGCCCCCGGCGGGCGAACACTGAAGCTTTCTTT.

There are many counts of this clonotype. This chain connects TRBV12-5 to TRBJ2-2; no clear D. With 2 bases removed from V and 7 bases from J, the gap between germline ends came to 8 bases. Germline V gene lookup returns CDR1 LGHNT and CDR2 FRNRAP. The CDR3 totals 13 residues. The CDR3 sequence: CASGLSPHGELFF. CDR3 DNA: TGTGCTAGTGGTTTGAGTCCTCACGGGGAGCTGTTTTTT.

The sample holds many counts of this clonotype. The V and J genes are TRBV28 and TRBJ2-1; D is unclear. The CDR3 has 13 amino acids. The germline V and J ends were trimmed by 3 bases and 6 bases, with 9 bases remaining between them. CDR1 and CDR2 from the germline V gene are MDHEN and SYDVKM. CDR3 nucleotide sequence: TGTGCCAGCAGTTTCCGGAGTGGCAATGAGCAGTTCTTC. This encodes CASSFRSGNEQFF.

As for this clonotype: This may arise from a read error, as a much more abundant clone is one base away. The chain recombines TRBV9 with TRBJ2-3; D is possibly TRBD2 (5 bases). Germline V gene sequence: CDR1 SGDLS, CDR2 YYNGEE. The CDR3 totals 15 residues. The DNA for the CDR3 is TGTGCCAGCAGCGTAGCGGGGTGGTTCACAGATATGCAGTATTTT. Amino acid sequence: CASSVAGWFTDMQYF.

This clonotype showed up many times. The rearrangement joins TRBV5-6 to TRBJ1-5; tentatively, D is TRBD1 (6 bases). Germline V CDR1 and CDR2: SGHDT, YYEEEE. V was cut by 0 bases and J by 0 bases, with 10 bases left in between. The CDR3 has 16 amino acids. The CDR3 loop is CASSLGTAVSNQPQHF. CDR3 nucleotides: TGTGCCAGCAGCTTGGGGACAGCCGTTAGCAATCAGCCCCAGCATTTT.

This clonotype was observed a few times. The chain uses TRBV20-1 and TRBJ1-2, with D possibly matching TRBD1 (6 bases). Trimming stripped 3 bases from V and 3 bases from J, with 20 bases between. The CDR3 is 16 amino acids. Germline loops: CDR1 DFQATT, CDR2 SNEGSKA (reference sequence). CDR3 sequence: CSARSKWGAQDYGYTF. CDR3 in DNA: TGCAGTGCTAGGTCCAAATGGGGGGCGCAGGACTATGGCTACACCTTC.

This clonotype was observed many times. V is TRBV7-9 and J is TRBJ2-5; D is unclear. The germline V gene has CDR1 SEHNR and CDR2 FQNEAQ (reference sequence). V lost 4 bases and J 5 bases, leaving 8 bases between the germline ends. The CDR3 runs to 12 residues. CDR3 bases: TGTGCCAGCAGCTCGTTCCCCGAGACCCAGTACTTC. As protein: CASSSFPETQYF.

The chain uses TRBV3-1 and TRBJ2-2; D tentatively fits TRBD1 or TRBD2 (5 bases each). CDR3 length: 14 amino acids. Germline V gene sequence: CDR1 LGHDT, CDR2 YNNKEL (reference sequence). The ends were cut back, 4 bases at V and 3 bases at J, with 9 bases in the middle. The chain's CDR3 is CASSRGVDTGELFF. The CDR3 coding sequence is TGTGCCAGCAGCCGAGGGGTTGACACCGGGGAGCTGTTTTTT. The variable domain in full, completed from reference TRBV3-1 and TRBJ2-2, reads DTAVSQTPKYLVTQMGNDKSIKCEQNLGHDTMYWYKQDSKKFLKIMFSYNNKELIINETVPNRFSPKSPDKAHLNLHINSLELGDSAVYFCASSRGVDTGELFFGEGSRLTVL.